The next 21 T cell receptor beta chains were all read from a single sample in a study of T cells in Graves' hyperthyroidism and ophthalmopathy. TCR beta CDR3 regions were amplified from RNA. The HTBI primer set was used in a first-round RT-PCR of the TCR CDR3. Each CDR3 protein is one row after TCRdb ran MiXCR on the multiplex PCR reads. This sample has more than 600,000 distinct CDR3 sequences, with roughly 15% found just once. Sequences were obtained from blood. The receptors were sampled from a young man with Graves' hyperthyroidism.

The chain combines TRBV4-1 with TRBJ2-7; TRBD1 matches at 8 bases. The CDR3 loop spans 17 amino acids. The ends lost 0 bases at V and 2 bases at J; junction bases unmatched: 9. The germline V gene has CDR1 MGHRA and CDR2 YSYEKL. CDR3 in amino acids: CASSQDAAQGAPYEQYF. In DNA, the CDR3 is TGCGCCAGCAGCCAAGACGCCGCGCAGGGGGCTCCCTACGAGCAGTACTTC.

This clonotype was counted between two and nine times. The chain recombines TRBV5-1 with TRBJ2-3; D is perhaps TRBD2 (6 bases). The CDR3 loop spans 13 amino acids. V was shortened by 4 bases and J by 4 bases, with 10 bases between the two germline ends. Germline V gives CDR1 SGHRS, CDR2 YFSETQ. The CDR3 reads CASSRREPDTQYF. The CDR3 bases are TGCGCCAGCAGCCGGAGGGAGCCAGATACGCAGTATTTT.

This clonotype appeared many times. The chain links TRBV6-2 or TRBV6-3 to TRBJ2-1; D possibly corresponds to TRBD1 (5 bases). The CDR3 length is 16 residues. The germline gives CDR1 MNHEY, CDR2 SVGEGT. Deletions cut 1 base from V and 3 bases from J, with 13 bases between. The CDR3: CASSYWPSDSYNEQFF. The CDR3 DNA reads as TGTGCCAGCAGTTACTGGCCCAGCGACAGCTACAATGAGCAGTTCTTC.

This rearrangement joins TRBV9 to TRBJ2-6; D is unresolved. The CDR3 has 16 amino acids. Germline V lookup: CDR1 SGDLS, CDR2 YYNGEE. V lost 2 bases, J lost 0 bases, and 9 bases lay in between. CDR3: CASSVRVDSGANVLTF. CDR3 DNA: TGTGCCAGCAGCGTTCGTGTTGACTCTGGGGCCAACGTCCTGACTTTC.

This clonotype has ten or more counts. The CDR3 DNA reads TGTGCCAGCAGCTGGGCGGAAGCGGGAGGGCACGAGCAGTTCTTC. Amino acid sequence: CASSWAEAGGHEQFF. V gene TRBV7-8 combines with J gene TRBJ2-1, with 10 bases matching TRBD2. The CDR3 is 15 amino acids. The germline V gene encodes CDR1 SGHVS and CDR2 FQNEAQ. J gave up 10 bases and V 4 bases, and 10 bases lay outside the gene matches. Complete variable domain (other parts from reference TRBV7-8 and TRBJ2-1): GAGVSQSPRYKVAKRGQDVALRCDPISGHVSLFWYQQALGQGPEFLTYFQNEAQLDKSGLPSDRFFAERPEGSVSTLKIQRTQQEDSAVYLCASSWAEAGGHEQFFGPGTRLTVL.

This clonotype was found many times. The rearrangement joins TRBV18 to TRBJ1-1; maybe TRBD1 (6 bases). The CDR3 is 12 residues long. V dropped 6 bases and J dropped 10 bases, with 15 bases sitting between them. Per the germline V gene, CDR1 is KGHSH and CDR2 is LQKENI. DNA of the CDR3: TGTGCCAGCTCGATAAACCAGGGGAGAGCTTTCTTT. Amino acids: CASSINQGRAFF. The variable domain in full, with the rest retrieved from reference TRBV18 and TRBJ1-1, is NAGVMQNPRHLVRRRGQEARLRCSPMKGHSHVYWYRQLPEEGLKFMVYLQKENIIDESGMPKERFSAEFPKEGPSILRIQQVVRGDSAAYFCASSINQGRAFFGQGTRLTVV.

This clonotype appeared a few times. One junction end disagrees with the germline gene, perhaps due to a read error. The chain uses TRBV6-1 and TRBJ1-5, with TRBD1 matching over 10 bases. The CDR3 runs 16 residues. CDR1 is MNHNS, CDR2 SASEGT, per germline. The CDR3 spells CAGSESGQGWDQPQHF. The CDR3 coding sequence is TGTGCCGGCAGTGAGTCGGGACAGGGGTGGGATCAGCCCCAGCATTTT.

The J gene is TRBJ2-7, the V gene TRBV30; 7 bases line up with TRBD1. The CDR3 consists of 14 residues. Germline loops: CDR1 GTSNPN, CDR2 SVGIG (reference sequence). V lost 0 bases, J lost 3 bases, and 5 bases stayed unmatched. CDR3 sequence (DNA): TGTGCCTGGAGTGTACTGGACAGGAACTACGAGCAGTACTTC. Its translation is CAWSVLDRNYEQYF.

This clonotype came up a few times. This rearrangement joins TRBV20-1 to TRBJ2-3; D is perhaps TRBD2 (6 bases). This CDR3 comprises 14 residues. The germline V gene encodes CDR1 DFQATT and CDR2 SNEGSKA (reference sequence). V was pared by 6 bases and J by 6 bases, with 19 bases between. The DNA for the CDR3 is TGCAGTGCCGCGGCAGGAACACGGGGGGATACGCAGTATTTT. Translated: CSAAAGTRGDTQYF.

This clonotype showed up many times. The chain links TRBV3-1 to TRBJ1-1; D gene uncertain. The V end was cut by 5 bases, the J end by 1 base, with 11 bases between. Germline CDR1 and CDR2: LGHDT and YNNKEL (reference sequence). The CDR3 is 14 amino acids. The CDR3 DNA follows: TGTGCCAGCAGCGAAGGATTTCAGAACACTGAAGCTTTCTTT. Its translation: CASSEGFQNTEAFF. The entire variable domain, with the rest obtained from reference TRBV3-1 and TRBJ1-1, is as follows: DTAVSQTPKYLVTQMGNDKSIKCEQNLGHDTMYWYKQDSKKFLKIMFSYNNKELIINETVPNRFSPKSPDKAHLNLHINSLELGDSAVYFCASSEGFQNTEAFFGQGTRLTVV.

This clonotype showed up just once. This chain connects TRBV5-4 to TRBJ1-2; D ambiguous. Trimming cost V 3 bases and J 3 bases, with 18 bases left between them. The CDR3 totals 16 residues. The germline V gene encodes CDR1 SGHNT and CDR2 YYREEE (reference sequence). This CDR3 is CASSSGAGLEDYGYTF. In nucleotides, the CDR3 is TGTGCCAGCAGCTCTGGAGCAGGCCTAGAGGACTATGGCTACACCTTC.

This clonotype was recorded at least ten times. The chain employs TRBV2 and TRBJ2-5; D gene ambiguous. Germline values: CDR1 SNHLY, CDR2 FYNNEI. The V and J ends lost 1 base and 2 bases respectively, with 8 bases between them. The CDR3 runs to 14 residues. The CDR3 DNA follows: TGTGCCAGCAGTGAAGAGGCAGCTCAAGAGACCCAGTACTTC. As protein: CASSEEAAQETQYF.

The V and J genes are TRBV20-1 and TRBJ2-7, with D perhaps matching TRBD1 or TRBD2 (5 bases each). V lost 6 bases and J lost 6, with 15 bases in between. Germline CDR1 DFQATT, CDR2 SNEGSKA (reference sequence). The CDR3 has 12 residues. CDR3 DNA: TGCAGTGCCCAGGGACCCGCCGCCGAGCAGTACTTC. Protein product: CSAQGPAAEQYF.

This clonotype showed up many times. The CDR3 loop reads CASSYLVNTEAFF. Written as DNA, the CDR3 is TGTGCCAGCAGTTACTTAGTGAACACTGAAGCTTTCTTT. The chain joins TRBV6-1 to TRBJ1-1; D call uncertain. The CDR3 has 13 amino acids. The germline CDR1 and CDR2 sequences are MNHNS and SASEGT. Trimming stripped 5 bases from V and 0 bases from J, with 7 bases between.

This clonotype was counted at least ten times. The chain uses TRBV7-3 and TRBJ1-1; no definite D call. CDR1 and CDR2 from the germline V gene are SGHTA and FQGTGA. V was pared by 5 bases and J by 1 base, with 8 bases between. The CDR3 runs to 13 residues. The CDR3 here is CASSTLANTEAFF. The CDR3 nucleotides are TGTGCCAGCAGCACTTTAGCGAACACTGAAGCTTTCTTT.

This clonotype has only a few counts. The rearrangement links TRBV24-1 to TRBJ2-7; perhaps TRBD1 as D (5 bases). This CDR3 contains 12 residues. Trimming took off 5 bases at V and 6 bases at J, with 10 bases between the two ends. CDR1 KGHDR and CDR2 SFDVKD come from the germline V gene. In DNA form, the CDR3 reads TGTGCCACCAGTGGCATAGGGGCCGAGCAGTACTTC. It specifies CATSGIGAEQYF.

This clonotype was seen at least ten times. This chain connects TRBV12-3 or TRBV12-4 to TRBJ2-3; D is possibly TRBD2 (6 bases). Trimming removed 7 bases at V and 1 base at J, with 9 bases between. The CDR3 has 13 amino acids. Here the CDR3 DNA reads TGTGCCAGCAAGCCTAGCGGCACAGATACGCAGTATTTT. This translates into CASKPSGTDTQYF.

V gene TRBV5-8 combines with J gene TRBJ2-7, with D perhaps TRBD1 (6 bases). Trimming shortened V by 5 bases and J by 5 bases, and 20 bases separated the two germline ends. CDR1 is SGHTS, CDR2 YDEGEE, per germline. CDR3 size: 15 residues. CDR3 region: CASRLRDKHKHEQYF. The CDR3 DNA reads as TGTGCCAGCAGACTCCGGGACAAGCATAAGCACGAGCAGTACTTC.

This clonotype was picked up a small number of times. The rearrangement uses TRBV19 and TRBJ2-1; 12 positions match TRBD2. This CDR3 region has 21 residues. V lost 4 bases to trimming and J lost 0 bases; unmatched junction nucleotides: 16. Germline-derived CDR1 and CDR2 are LNHDA and SQIVND (reference sequence). Here the CDR3 reads CASSNLFLAGGTRSSYNEQFF. CDR3 DNA sequence: TGTGCCAGTAGTAACCTGTTCCTAGCGGGAGGGACCCGAAGCTCCTACAATGAGCAGTTCTTC.

This clonotype has a count of ten or more. V usage is TRBV2 and J usage is TRBJ2-3; 8 bases align to TRBD2. Trimming cost V 5 bases and J 3 bases; bases outside gene matches: 7. CDR3 length: 15 amino acids. CDR1 and CDR2 from the germline V gene are SNHLY and FYNNEI. The CDR3 DNA reads TGTGCCAGCAGTTCGGCGGGAGGAAGAACAGATACGCAGTATTTT. Translating gives CASSSAGGRTDTQYF.

Many counts were recorded for this clonotype. The rearrangement uses TRBV12-5 and TRBJ2-7; D perhaps matches TRBD2 (5 bases). V lost 7 bases and J lost 0, with 10 bases in between. This CDR3 is 13 amino acids long. Germline V lookup: CDR1 LGHNT, CDR2 FRNRAP. CDR3 sequence (DNA): TGTGCTAGTGCCCTGGAGGTCTCCTACGAGCAGTACTTC. It translates to CASALEVSYEQYF.